This entry concerns a single T cell receptor (beta chain). This sample was taken from a study of blood T cell repertoires in COVID-19. About the research overall: Donors in the United States, Italy and Spain gave samples during acute or convalescent COVID-19. In each case, the material was cDNA or gDNA derived from T cells, B-cell-depleted T cells, or PBMCs.

The CDR3 covers 12 residues. Deletions cut 2 bases from V and 12 bases from J, with 14 bases between. Germline V CDR1 and CDR2: MNHEY, SMNVEV (reference sequence). Authors' methods: Cell counts per sample came from amplifying reference gene primers. Generated by immunoSEQ multiplex PCR, the TCRdb table keeps only in-frame clones and is missing some. The V and J calls and clone size were taken over from that table, and D and trimming were inferred from the DNA. The sample shows 230,000 or so clones, about 86% of them seen only once. The sequence derives from a man aged 35 to 55 with active or convalescent COVID-19. The sequenced sample consisted of peripheral blood. This chain uses TRBV27 with TRBJ2-7; D ambiguous. The CDR3 nucleotides read TGTGCCAGCAGTTTAATCTCCGGTAAGCCGTACTTC. It encodes CASSLISGKPYF.